This T cell receptor (beta chain) is drawn from a study of post-analysis software for immune sequencing data. Carried by the TCR beta cDNA libraries were unique molecular identifiers. The source material, roughly 0.9 to 11 million T cells, gave rise to 400,000 to 600,000 cDNA molecules. TCRdb ran MiXCR on the PCR reads and lists one entry per CDR3 protein. The data contain some 690,000 distinct CDR3 sequences, just under 30% of them seen just once; the ten biggest clones take up roughly 0.53%. The CDR3 spans 15 residues. The germline CDR1 and CDR2 sequences are DFQATT and SNEGSKA (reference sequence). Overall study results and limits: TRBV5-6, TRBV5-1 and TRBV20-1 were among several TRBV segments more frequent in patients than controls.

In the case of this clonotype: Its antigen is as yet unknown. One end of the junction is discordant with germline, which a read error may explain.

The chain combines TRBV20-1 with TRBJ2-5; TRBD1 agrees at 7 bases. This TCR was recovered from a girl between 10 and 17 years old with multiple sclerosis. The specimen sequenced was blood. The chain's CDR3 is CGARKQGNQQETQYF. The CDR3 DNA reads TGCGGTGCTCGAAAACAGGGGAATCAACAAGAGACCCAGTACTTC.